This T cell receptor beta chain was obtained from a study of cytomegalovirus exposure and HLA in healthy donors. Primers for the PCR totalled 60 Vbeta and 13 Jbeta. TCRdb keeps only in-frame clones here, not all; method: immunoSEQ multiplex PCR. The table lists about 150,000 clones, 80% to 90% of them singletons. Germline loops: CDR1 GTSNPN, CDR2 SVGIG (reference sequence). The V and J ends lost 2 bases and 5 bases respectively, with 21 bases between them. The CDR3 has 17 amino acids. V usage is TRBV30 and J usage is TRBJ2-2; tentatively, D is TRBD2 (8 bases). The sequenced sample consisted of PBMCs. This TCR was recovered from a man younger than 35 in good health and CMV-seronegative. CDR3 nucleotides: TGTGCCTGGAGTCCCCGGGGGACTAGGGGGCGGACCGGGGAGCTGTTTTTT. Its protein product is CAWSPRGTRGRTGELFF.